Listed here are 6 T cell receptor beta chains from one sample, sequenced in a study of cytomegalovirus exposure and HLA in healthy donors. Researchers ran the PCR with 60 Vbeta and 13 Jbeta primers. Profiling relied on immunoSEQ multiplex PCR, and the TCRdb table lists in-frame clones only, not all of them. Of 200,000 or so clones listed, around 83% are singletons. The sequencing input was PBMCs. The receptors stem from a woman aged 50 to 60 in good health and CMV-seropositive.

This clone was recorded once. The gene calls are TRBV6-5 and TRBJ2-5; a weak D match, TRBD1 (6 bases). The germline gives CDR1 MNHEY, CDR2 SVGAGI. This CDR3 is 15 amino acids long. Trimming removed 0 bases at V and 2 bases at J, with 10 bases between. CDR3 amino acids: CASSYSDRPQETQYF. The CDR3 DNA is TGTGCCAGCAGTTACTCAGACAGGCCGCAAGAGACCCAGTACTTC.

The V call is TRBV6-1, the J call TRBJ2-7; D is unclear. Germline V gene data show CDR1 as MNHNS and CDR2 as SASEGT. Trimming cost V 7 bases and J 5 bases, with 15 bases left between them. The CDR3 runs 13 residues. The CDR3 sequence: CASTTLLSDEQYF. CDR3 DNA sequence: TGTGCCAGCACAACCCTCCTCTCGGACGAGCAGTACTTC.

The J gene is TRBJ2-5, the V gene TRBV29-1; 8 bases fit TRBD2. CDR3 length: 14 residues. Germline CDR1 is SQVTM and CDR2 is ANQGSEA. V lost 6 bases to trimming and J lost 5 bases; unmatched junction nucleotides: 11. CDR3 region: CSVTRASGSETQYF. In DNA, the CDR3 is TGCAGCGTGACCCGAGCGAGCGGGAGCGAGACCCAGTACTTC.

This clone has only one observation. This chain uses TRBV27 with TRBJ1-1; a possible D gene is TRBD1 (5 bases). Germline V gene data show CDR1 as MNHEY and CDR2 as SMNVEV (reference sequence). Deletions cut 2 bases from V and 7 bases from J, with 14 bases between. CDR3 length: 14 residues. CDR3 in DNA: TGTGCCAGCAGTTTAGGGGCAAGAGGCCATGAAGCTTTCTTT. The encoded protein is CASSLGARGHEAFF.

The chain couples TRBV28 to TRBJ2-2, with D perhaps TRBD1 (5 bases). The ends were cut back, 4 bases at V and 7 bases at J, with 10 bases in the middle. Germline loops: CDR1 MDHEN, CDR2 SYDVKM. The CDR3 is 13 residues long. The CDR3 here is CASSSGFSGELFF. CDR3 nucleotides: TGTGCCAGCAGTTCAGGGTTTAGCGGGGAGCTGTTTTTT.

This clone was seen only a few times. This specimen includes other DNA sequences encoding the same CDR3. The CDR3 here is CASSSGQLNTEAFF. The CDR3 bases are TGTGCCAGCAGCTCTGGACAGTTGAACACTGAAGCTTTCTTT. The chain combines TRBV5-5 with TRBJ1-1; the D gene is possibly TRBD1 (6 bases). The CDR3 is 14 residues long. The V gene lost 3 bases and the J gene lost 0 bases, with 9 bases spanning the gap. The germline gives CDR1 SGHKS, CDR2 YYEKEE (reference sequence).